These 10 T cell receptor beta chains were sequenced from one sample in a study of blood T cells in healthy people across ages. A second PCR, run for about 7 to 11 cycles, used a sample-barcoded 5' primer plus a J-beta primer mix. MiXCR was run by TCRdb on the 5' RACE reads, yielding one entry per CDR3 protein. Among some 900,000 distinct CDR3 sequences listed, roughly 43% were seen once. Sequences were obtained from blood. These receptors originate from a man in his thirties or forties in good health.

The chain joins TRBV6-6 to TRBJ2-1; unclear D gene. The CDR3 is 13 residues long. The V end was cut by 11 bases, the J end by 3 bases, with 14 bases between. Looked up from germline, CDR1 is MNHNY and CDR2 is SVGAGI (reference sequence). The CDR3 spells CAASPGSYNEQFF. The CDR3, as DNA: TGTGCCGCATCCCCGGGTAGCTACAATGAGCAGTTCTTC.

The chain employs TRBV24-1 and TRBJ2-1; D may be TRBD1 or TRBD2 (6 bases each). The germline V gene has CDR1 KGHDR and CDR2 SFDVKD. The CDR3 totals 14 residues. V was shortened by 1 base and J by 9 bases, with 12 bases between the two germline ends. The CDR3 sequence is CATSDFSGAGEQFF. CDR3 in DNA: TGTGCCACCAGTGATTTCTCGGGGGCCGGTGAGCAGTTCTTC.

J is TRBJ2-7 and V is TRBV7-9, with D uncertain. The V end lost 1 base, the J end lost 3 bases, and 10 bases lay between the germline ends. Germline V gene sequence: CDR1 SEHNR, CDR2 FQNEAQ (reference sequence). The CDR3 is 14 amino acids. In DNA, the CDR3 is TGTGCCAGCAGCTTAGAGGGCTACGGCTACGAGCAGTACTTC. The encoded protein is CASSLEGYGYEQYF.

This chain uses TRBV19 with TRBJ2-7; TRBD2 is a possible D gene (5 bases). The CDR3 consists of 14 residues. V shed 3 bases and J shed 3 bases, with 12 bases lying between them. Germline-derived CDR1 and CDR2 are LNHDA and SQIVND (reference sequence). The CDR3 spells CASSISRRGYEQYF. CDR3 bases: TGTGCCAGTAGTATCTCGCGCCGGGGCTACGAGCAGTACTTC.

The chain is built from TRBV28 and TRBJ2-3; unclear D gene. Germline lookup yields CDR1 MDHEN and CDR2 SYDVKM. The CDR3 runs to 15 residues. V was shortened by 7 bases and J by 0 bases, with 14 bases between the two germline ends. The CDR3 bases are TGTGCCAGCACCCTACAGCACTTTAGCACAGATACGCAGTATTTT. As protein: CASTLQHFSTDTQYF. Full variable domain (outside the CDR3, taken from reference TRBV28 and TRBJ2-3): DVKVTQSSRYLVKRTGEKVFLECVQDMDHENMFWYRQDPGLGLRLIYFSYDVKMKEKGDIPEGYSVSREKKERFSLILESASTNQTSMYLCASTLQHFSTDTQYFGPGTRLTVL.

Points on this clonotype: An end of the junction does not agree with germline; a read error may underlie this. The chain links TRBV30 to TRBJ2-1, with D hard to call. The CDR3 is 13 residues long. In germline, CDR1 is GTSNPN, CDR2 SVGIG (reference sequence). The CDR3 region is CAWSPAYIDDQFF. CDR3 sequence (DNA): TGTGCCTGGAGTCCGGCCTATATCGATGACCAGTTCTTC.

A note on this clonotype: This may come from a read error, since a much larger clone is one base off. V is TRBV7-2 and J is TRBJ2-5; 9 positions match TRBD2. The J call could be wrong; TRBJ2-1 is a better fit for the DNA end. The CDR3 totals 15 residues. The V gene's germline CDR1 is SGHTA and CDR2 FQGNSA. DNA for the CDR3: TGTGCCAGCAGCCCTCCTAGCGGGATACAAGAGACCCAGTTCTTC. Translating gives CASSPPSGIQETQFF.

The gene calls are TRBV5-1 and TRBJ1-1; 7 nucleotides agree with TRBD1. Germline V CDR1 and CDR2: SGHRS, YFSETQ. CDR3 length: 16 amino acids. V shed 0 bases, J shed 5 bases, and the junction held 10 bases outside the gene matches. CDR3 in amino acids: CASSLDGRGRDTEAFF. CDR3 DNA: TGCGCCAGCAGCTTGGATGGCAGGGGGAGGGATACTGAAGCTTTCTTT.

The genes are TRBV29-1 and TRBJ1-3, with D uncertain. The CDR3 is 11 residues long. Trimming left V 2 bases short and J 2 bases short, with 1 base between. Germline CDR1 is SQVTM and CDR2 is ANQGSEA. The CDR3 reads CSVETGNTIYF. Written as DNA, the CDR3 is TGCAGCGTTGAAACTGGAAACACCATATATTTT. The whole variable domain, remainder taken from reference TRBV29-1 and TRBJ1-3, is SAVISQKPSRDICQRGTSLTIQCQVDSQVTMMFWYRQQPGQSLTLIATANQGSEATYESGFVIDKFPISRPNLTFSTLTVSNMSPEDSSIYLCSVETGNTIYFGEGSWLTVV.

This rearrangement joins TRBV7-2 to TRBJ2-7; possibly TRBD2 for D (7 bases). Trimming stripped 8 bases from V and 3 bases from J, with 23 bases between. The CDR3 has 16 residues. Germline V gives CDR1 SGHTA, CDR2 FQGNSA. CDR3 DNA sequence: TGTGCCAGCGGAGGGGGGGTCGGAGCGGGGCTCTACGAGCAGTACTTC. Its translation: CASGGGVGAGLYEQYF.